This T cell receptor beta chain derives from a study of T cell responses to AZD1222 COVID-19 vaccine. Whole-study findings and limits: Donors skewed white British and female; clonal diversity was possibly underestimated. Once two AZD1222 doses were given, Spike-specific TCR breadth and depth went up. There were repertoire samples only from the period after the peak T cell response. Vaccine-associated CD4 TCRs ranged over spike, dominating at 160-218 and 743-854.

A note on this clone: Its target is not known.

This CDR3 is 14 amino acids long. In germline, CDR1 is SEHNR, CDR2 FQNEAQ (reference sequence). V lost 5 bases to trimming and J lost 2 bases; unmatched junction nucleotides: 5. The data were produced by immunoSEQ multiplex PCR, yet TCRdb's version contains in-frame clones alone and is incomplete. The sample has some 98,000 clones, about 88% seen once. This chain connects TRBV7-9 to TRBJ2-5; 7 bases are a match to TRBD2. This specimen was peripheral blood, taken on day 0 of AZD1222 vaccination. The clonotype comes from an adult in good health. DNA of the CDR3: TGTGCCAGCAGCCCGAGGGGACTACAAGAGACCCAGTACTTC. Translated, it gives CASSPRGLQETQYF.